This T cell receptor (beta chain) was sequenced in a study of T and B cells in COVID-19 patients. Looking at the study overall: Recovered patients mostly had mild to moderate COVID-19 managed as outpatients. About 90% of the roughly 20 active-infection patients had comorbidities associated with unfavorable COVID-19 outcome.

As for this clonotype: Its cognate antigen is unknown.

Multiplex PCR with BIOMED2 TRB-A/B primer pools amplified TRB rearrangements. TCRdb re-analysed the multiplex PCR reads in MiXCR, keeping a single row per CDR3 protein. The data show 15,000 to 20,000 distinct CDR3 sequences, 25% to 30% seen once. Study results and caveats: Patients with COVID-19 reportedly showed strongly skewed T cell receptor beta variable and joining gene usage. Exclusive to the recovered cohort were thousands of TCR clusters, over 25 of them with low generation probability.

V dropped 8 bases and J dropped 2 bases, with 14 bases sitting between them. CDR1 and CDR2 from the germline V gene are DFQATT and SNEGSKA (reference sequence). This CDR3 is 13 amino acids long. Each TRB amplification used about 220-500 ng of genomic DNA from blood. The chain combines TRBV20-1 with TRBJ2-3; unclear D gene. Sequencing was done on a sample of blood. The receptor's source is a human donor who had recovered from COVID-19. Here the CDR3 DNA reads TGCAGTACTTATCGAACCTACACAGATACGCAGTATTTT. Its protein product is CSTYRTYTDTQYF.